This T cell receptor (beta chain) appears in the sequencing data of a study of blood T cell repertoires in COVID-19. Study background: Researchers got acute and convalescent COVID-19 samples from the United States, Italy and Spain.

With 4 bases clipped from V and 5 bases from J, the junction kept 9 bases outside the gene matches. This CDR3 has 15 amino acids. Per germline, CDR1 LNHDA and CDR2 SQIVND (reference sequence). This table comes from immunoSEQ multiplex PCR, and its TCRdb copy is limited to in-frame clones, with some not included. The sample has approximately 200,000 clones, 80% to 90% seen once; the top ten hold 2.9%. The clonotype comes from a man in his fifties or sixties who had recovered from COVID-19. The chain combines TRBV19 with TRBJ2-3, with TRBD1 matching over 7 bases. The sequencing sample was made of peripheral blood. CDR3 bases: TGTGCCAGTAGTACCCGGACAGGAGTAAAAGATACGCAGTATTTT. Its translation is CASSTRTGVKDTQYF. Filled out from reference TRBV19 and TRBJ2-3, the complete variable domain reads DGGITQSPKYLFRKEGQNVTLSCEQNLNHDAMYWYRQDPGQGLRLIYYSQIVNDFQKGDIAEGYSVSREKKESFPLTVTSAQKNPTAFYLCASSTRTGVKDTQYFGPGTRLTVL.